This T cell receptor (beta chain) was captured in a study of blood T cell repertoires in COVID-19 (TCRdb year 2020). For context, the study as a whole: The collaborator samples originated in the United States, Italy and Spain and spanned the acute and convalescent phases of COVID-19. The prospective study material was composed of cDNA or gDNA derived from T cells, B-cell-depleted T cells, or PBMCs. Deeply sampled blood TCRbeta repertoires from subjects exposed to, actively infected with, or recovered from COVID-19 were included in the dataset. The repertoires were released in a freely available public database meant as a resource for research on the immune response to SARS-CoV-2. Samples were obtained from the ongoing ImmuneRACE study (first 160 participants) and from about 1,300 subjects provided by 6 global collaborators. A de-identified subject ID, COVID-19 status, age in years and sex were almost always included in the sample metadata. Where available, HLA class I and class II types were obtained from metadata supplied by the sample provider rather than from assay-based typing. Study-level results and caveats: The quantity of clinical and demographic metadata differed by source and by participant and was supplied without curation.

For this clone: The specificity of this receptor is unknown. Qualities for individual bases were not recorded, and no much larger clone is one base off.

The collaborating institutions used their own protocols to collect whole blood in K2EDTA tubes. For TCRbeta analysis, collaborators shipped samples as frozen whole blood, isolated PBMCs, or DNA extracted from either of those sample types. TCRbeta CDR3 regions were amplified from genomic DNA using the immunoSEQ Assay, a bias-controlled multiplex PCR. For the original study's pipeline: The number of nucleated cells in each sample was estimated by amplification of reference gene primers within the assay. To quantify the absolute abundance of each unique TCRbeta CDR3 rearrangement, sequence reads were collapsed and filtered. For each sample, productive Simpson clonality was calculated by taking the square root of Simpson's diversity index across productive rearrangements. The clones in this table, taken by TCRdb from immuneACCESS, are in-frame only. Not every clone is retained; where verified, under half of the shortfall comes from an unresolved V gene, and the cause of the rest is unknown. The V and J calls and clone size come from that table; D and trimming were worked out from the DNA. For this sample there are hundreds of thousands of clones; 84% appear just once. Approximately 18% of the sample comes from the top ten.

The sequence came from a woman over 75 with active or convalescent COVID-19. The material sequenced was peripheral blood.

The CDR3: CASSLTTGTGYSPLHF. The nucleotide sequence reads TGTGCCAGCAGCTTAACTACCGGAACAGGATATTCACCCCTCCACTTT. The chain was built from TRBV7-9 and TRBJ1-6; TRBD1 is perhaps the D gene, given 5 matching bases. V loses 2 bases, J loses 8 bases, and the germline ends lie 16 bases apart. According to the germline V gene (reference sequence), CDR1 reads SEHNR and CDR2 reads FQNEAQ. Including the terminal cysteine and phenylalanine, the CDR3 comprises 16 residues. The only DNA kept is the CDR3, 48 bases in frame from the first base.